This TCR beta chain was captured in a study of T cell responses to AZD1222 COVID-19 vaccine. The V gene lost 5 bases and the J gene lost 5 bases, with 21 bases spanning the gap. Germline values: CDR1 LGHDT, CDR2 YNNKEL (reference sequence). The CDR3 is made up of 16 amino acids. Whole-study results and caveats: CD4 TCRs associated with vaccination spanned spike, dominating at 160-218 and 743-854. Baseline testing showed seropositivity in only 5 or 6 AZD1222 recipients. Donors, mostly white British, included more females; clonal diversity was possibly underestimated. Repertoires were obtained only post-peak T cell response.

TCRdb's table, derived via immunoSEQ multiplex PCR, lists solely in-frame clones and lacks some. The data contain some 71,000 clones, roughly 89% of them singletons. Concerning this clone: As yet, its antigen is unknown.

The chain has TRBV3-1 (or the pseudogene TRBV3-2) and TRBJ1-2; no reliable D call. This receptor was identified in an adult in good health. Sequencing used peripheral blood, obtained on day 0 of AZD1222 vaccination. DNA for the CDR3: TGTGCCAGCAGCAGGAGAGGCTGGCAAACAGATTATGGCTACACCTTC. This translates into CASSRRGWQTDYGYTF.